This T cell receptor beta chain is drawn from a study of spatial heterogeneity in lung cancer (dated by TCRdb to about 2019). With respect to the entire study: Beta-chain transcripts were consistently detected in greater numbers than alpha-chain transcripts, which likely reflected higher beta-chain transcript abundance. The study linked features of the TCR repertoire to counts of nonsynonymous mutations, which were determined by whole-exome sequencing of tumor tissue. TCR alpha and beta repertoires were quantitatively compared across multiple tumor regions, matched nontumor lung and blood in non-small cell lung cancer. At surgery, both alpha and beta chains were TCR-sequenced in 200 to 250 tumor regions, approximately 64 matched nontumor lung samples and just over 55 PBMC samples. A strong correlation was found between TCR transcript counts in tumor regions and a T cell transcriptional module score from matched bulk RNA-seq. In the raw uncorrected reads, each unique combination of TCR and UMI appeared on average more than ten times. Overall study outcomes, separate from this receptor: Counts of ubiquitous and regional expanded TCRs correlated with counts of ubiquitous and regional nonsynonymous mutations, respectively. The tumor nonsynonymous mutation count correlated with the number of expanded intratumoral alpha and beta TCRs. TCR-seq coverage of tumor T cells was estimated at only roughly 6.5% for alpha chains and about 14% for beta chains. Confirming at a functional level the hypothesis that regional TCRs recognize regional mutations was considered to require additional single-cell paired TCR alpha and beta sequencing.

The CDR3 measures 15 amino acids from cysteine to phenylalanine. Kept here is only the CDR3 DNA, which spans 45 bases and is read in frame from base 1. For CDR1 and CDR2, the germline V gene lists MDHEN and SYDVKM. The junction shows trimming of 8 bases on V and 6 bases on J, and the gene matches do not reach 11 bases of it. The method behind the library was 5' RACE. This sample was sequenced with a NextSeq 500. To allow correction of PCR and sequencing errors, the TCR library protocol tagged every TCR cDNA molecule with a unique molecular identifier. Concerning the study's data processing: Decombinator tools were used for TCR identification, UMI-based error correction and CDR3 extraction. Expanded TCRs were defined as those above a frequency of 2 per 1,000, corresponding to the top 1% of the tumor frequency distribution. Expanded tumor TCRs were classed as regional if statistically deemed absent (corrected P<0.05) from at least one tumor region, otherwise ubiquitous. Renyi diversity was calculated using the R vegan package after each repertoire was subsampled 100 times to 5,000 TCRs. CDR3 similarity networks were constructed using string-kernel similarity of amino acid triplets, with links drawn between CDR3s whose pairwise similarity was above 0.82. The raw public reads went through TCRdb reprocessing: fastp at Q25, MiXCR clone calling, in-frame beta chains kept. Merged by CDR3 protein, the rows form single entries marked with the most common genes and DNA. TCRdb assigned the V and J calls; the authors' analysis was not used. This sample gives 8,200 or so distinct CDR3 sequences in total; around 7% of them show up just once. The ten largest make up over 6.5% of the sample.

Taking its sample share into account, this clonotype is hyperexpanded (1% or more). Its recognized antigen is unknown. One base away there is no much larger clone; base qualities are not given. The sample's time point label is to be understood as: sample taken at primary tumor resection. Donors were around 69 patients with early-stage, untreated non-small cell lung cancer from the lung TRACERx cohort. Whole RNA extracted from tumor and nontumor lung tissue, or from cryopreserved PBMC samples, was used for TCR sequencing without cell sorting. A patient was chosen for TCR sequencing only when enough RNA was available from at least two tumor regions. Before selection, tumor and adjacent nontumor lung specimens were reviewed by a lung pathologist.

Recombination connected TRBV28 to TRBJ2-5; TRBD1 agrees with 11 junctional bases. This sequence was found in a male donor with early-stage non-small cell lung cancer. The sample was lung tumor tissue, taken at surgery. The DNA sequence is given as TGTGCCAGCCGTTGGAGGACAGGGGGCGAGAAGACCCAGTACTTC. Its protein is CASRWRTGGEKTQYF. Full variable domain (CDR3 extended with the reference TRBV28 and TRBJ2-5 proteins): DVKVTQSSRYLVKRTGEKVFLECVQDMDHENMFWYRQDPGLGLRLIYFSYDVKMKEKGDIPEGYSVSREKKERFSLILESASTNQTSMYLCASRWRTGGEKTQYFGPGTRLLVL.